Below, 27 T cell receptor beta chains from the same sample are listed, as sequenced in a study of glioma-infiltrating T cells. The iRepertoire nested amplicon-rescue multiplex PCR amplified TCR alpha and beta CDR3s from RNA. TCRdb processed the multiplex PCR reads anew with MiXCR; each CDR3 protein has one entry. The table lists about 93,000 distinct CDR3 sequences, around 42% of them singletons. Sequencing input: glioma tissue, nonneoplastic brain tissue, or PBMCs (not recorded which). These receptors came from a human donor with low-grade glioma or glioblastoma, undergoing nonglioma brain surgery, or in good health (not recorded which).

This clonotype has at least ten counts. This chain uses TRBV3-1 with TRBJ2-7; D might be TRBD1 or TRBD2, each matching 5 bases. Looked up from germline, CDR1 is LGHDT and CDR2 is YNNKEL (reference sequence). The V gene lost 3 bases and the J gene lost 6 bases, with 15 bases spanning the gap. The CDR3 is 14 amino acids. The DNA of the CDR3 is TGTGCCAGCAGCCAGTCCGGGGCAAAGGGCGAGCAGTACTTC. It translates to CASSQSGAKGEQYF.

The chain couples TRBV15 to TRBJ2-1; TRBD1 matches at 7 bases. CDR1 LNHNV and CDR2 YYDKDF come from the germline V gene (reference sequence). This CDR3 is built from 14 residues. V lost 4 bases, J lost 6 bases, and 6 bases stayed unmatched. As DNA, the CDR3 is TGTGCCACCAGCATAGCTAGACAGGGCAATGAGCAGTTCTTC. This codes for CATSIARQGNEQFF. The whole variable domain, remainder taken from reference TRBV15 and TRBJ2-1, is DAMVIQNPRYQVTQFGKPVTLSCSQTLNHNVMYWYQQKSSQAPKLLFHYYDKDFNNEADTPDNFQSRRPNTSFCFLDIRSPGLGDTAMYLCATSIARQGNEQFFGPGTRLTVL.

This clonotype was seen many times. The chain carries TRBV6-1 and TRBJ2-5; 8 bases fit TRBD2. CDR3 size: 15 residues. J gave up 4 bases and V 5 bases, and 9 bases lay outside the gene matches. Per germline, CDR1 MNHNS and CDR2 SASEGT. The DNA for the CDR3 is TGTGCCAGCAGTTATTCTGCGGGGGGAAGAGAGACCCAGTACTTC. This codes for CASSYSAGGRETQYF.

On this clonotype itself: The germline gene is not matched at one end of the junction; a read error may be the cause. J is TRBJ2-4 and V is TRBV28; the D call may be TRBD1 or TRBD2 (6 bases each). The CDR3 spans 15 residues. Germline CDR1 MDHEN, CDR2 SYDVKM. The CDR3 loop is CASSFEGEARNIQYF. CDR3 DNA: TGTGCCAGCAGTTTCGAGGGGGAGGCCAGAAACATTCAGTACTTC.

This clonotype was counted at least ten times. The chain recombines TRBV19 with TRBJ1-5, with D perhaps matching TRBD1 (5 bases). In germline, CDR1 is LNHDA, CDR2 SQIVND (reference sequence). This CDR3 region has 16 residues. Trimming took off 2 bases at V and 0 bases at J, with 11 bases between the two ends. CDR3 DNA sequence: TGTGCCAGTAGTATAAGCGGGGCTCATAGCAATCAGCCCCAGCATTTT. This gives the protein CASSISGAHSNQPQHF.

This clonotype was observed many times. The J gene is TRBJ2-4, the V gene TRBV7-9; 9 bases agree with TRBD2. From germline, CDR1 is SEHNR and CDR2 FQNEAQ (reference sequence). This CDR3 comprises 18 residues. Trimming cost V 2 bases and J 9 bases; bases outside gene matches: 17. The CDR3 region has the DNA TGTGCCAGCAGCTTACCCCCACGTCTAGCGGGAATGGGTAGCATTCAGTACTTC. Protein: CASSLPPRLAGMGSIQYF.

About this clonotype: It is unclear where the CDR3 begins or ends on the DNA, so no DNA is shown, and the CDR3 is as TCRdb lists it. The rearrangement joins TRBV7-2 to TRBJ2-3; the table's D call of TRBD2 was not tested on the DNA. Germline CDR1 SGHTA, CDR2 FQGNSA. The CDR3 is 19 residues long, counting both termini. CDR3 in amino acids: CASSFYICSASMVYDTQYF.

In its sample, this clonotype was seen many times. The rearrangement joins TRBV30 to TRBJ1-1, with a tentative D call TRBD1 (6 bases). Trimming removed 0 bases from V and 7 bases from J, with 18 bases in between. The CDR3 is 15 amino acids. In germline, CDR1 is GTSNPN, CDR2 SVGIG (reference sequence). The CDR3 is CAWSVPITTGVEAFF. The CDR3 nucleotides read TGTGCCTGGAGTGTACCAATAACGACAGGCGTTGAAGCTTTCTTT. The variable domain in full, completed from reference TRBV30 and TRBJ1-1, reads SQTIHQWPATLVQPVGSPLSLECTVEGTSNPNLYWYRQAAGRGLQLLFYSVGIGQISSEVPQNLSASRPQDRQFILSSKKLLLSDSGFYLCAWSVPITTGVEAFFGQGTRLTVV.

This clonotype appeared once. This chain connects TRBV5-5 to TRBJ2-7; the D is unclear. The CDR3 extends over 12 amino acids. CDR1 SGHKS and CDR2 YYEKEE come from the germline V gene (reference sequence). V was pared by 7 bases and J by 0 bases, with 8 bases between. Here the CDR3 reads CASGRDSYEQYF. The CDR3, as DNA: TGTGCCAGCGGCCGCGACTCCTACGAGCAGTACTTC.

In this sample, this clonotype turned up a few times. The V and J genes are TRBV29-1 and TRBJ2-1; unclear D gene. CDR3 length equals 11 residues. Trimming took 2 bases from V and 7 from J, leaving 6 bases between them. Per germline, CDR1 SQVTM and CDR2 ANQGSEA. The chain's CDR3 is CSVEYRNEQFF. Here the CDR3 DNA reads TGCAGCGTTGAATACCGAAATGAGCAGTTCTTC.

This clonotype was detected ten times or more. The J gene is TRBJ1-5, the V gene TRBV7-8; D not certain. There are 14 residues in the CDR3. V lost 1 base and J 4 bases, leaving 8 bases between the germline ends. Per germline, CDR1 SGHVS and CDR2 FQNEAQ. In DNA form, the CDR3 reads TGTGCCAGCAGCTTAGGAACTATTAATCAGCCCCAGCATTTT. Amino acid sequence: CASSLGTINQPQHF.

This clonotype was recorded many times. V usage is TRBV19 and J usage is TRBJ2-3, with D perhaps matching TRBD1 or TRBD2 (6 bases each). The CDR3 covers 16 residues. CDR1 is LNHDA, CDR2 SQIVND, per germline (reference sequence). Trimming pared 5 bases from V and 1 base from J, leaving 16 bases between. CDR3: CASSPYSGEGTDTQYF. The CDR3 region has the DNA TGTGCCAGTAGTCCTTACTCAGGGGAGGGCACAGATACGCAGTATTTT.

This clonotype was seen many times. The chain couples TRBV4-1 to TRBJ2-7; 7 nucleotides line up with TRBD2. V lost 3 bases and J lost 0; bases outside the gene matches: 5. This CDR3 has 15 residues. Germline loops: CDR1 MGHRA, CDR2 YSYEKL. The CDR3 coding sequence is TGCGCCAGCAGCCATGGCGGGAGCTTCTCCTACGAGCAGTACTTC. It codes for CASSHGGSFSYEQYF.

This clonotype was recorded many times. This chain connects TRBV7-9 to TRBJ2-3; a weak D match, TRBD1 (6 bases). Germline values: CDR1 SEHNR, CDR2 FQNEAQ (reference sequence). Trimming took off 4 bases at V and 4 bases at J, with 15 bases between the two ends. The CDR3 consists of 15 residues. CDR3 residues: CASSSLRGNPDTQYF. DNA for the CDR3: TGTGCCAGCAGCTCCCTTAGGGGGAACCCAGATACGCAGTATTTT. The full variable domain, with the rest looked up from reference TRBV7-9 and TRBJ2-3, is DTGVSQNPRHKITKRGQNVTFRCDPISEHNRLYWYRQTLGQGPEFLTYFQNEAQLEKSRLLSDRFSAERPKGSFSTLEIQRTEQGDSAMYLCASSSLRGNPDTQYFGPGTRLTVL.

The V gene is TRBV5-1, the J gene TRBJ1-1; D ambiguous. Trimming removed 6 bases from V and 11 bases from J, with 20 bases in between. CDR3 length equals 13 residues. The germline gives CDR1 SGHRS, CDR2 YFSETQ. CDR3 residues: CASTLDSVSWAFF. The CDR3 nucleotides are TGCGCCAGCACCCTTGACTCCGTAAGTTGGGCTTTCTTT.

A note on this clonotype: A much larger clone sits a single nucleotide away, making a read error possible. This chain joins TRBV12-5 and TRBJ2-3; D ambiguous. The CDR3 consists of 13 residues. Germline loops: CDR1 LGHNT, CDR2 FRNRAP. The CDR3 bases are TGTGCTAGTGGTCAGAGGATCCTAGATACGGAGTATTTT. Translated: CASGQRILDTEYF.

This clonotype showed up many times. The gene calls are TRBV5-1 and TRBJ1-5; D possibly corresponds to TRBD1 (5 bases). There are 15 residues in the CDR3. Germline CDR1 is SGHRS and CDR2 is YFSETQ. V was clipped by 4 bases and J by 3 bases, with 14 bases between them. CDR3 protein: CASSPGPGINQPQHF. The CDR3 DNA reads TGCGCCAGCAGCCCGGGCCCAGGGATCAATCAGCCCCAGCATTTT.

In the case of this clonotype: As the CDR3 is not closed by the conserved phenylalanine or tryptophan, this likely results from a read error. The V and J genes are TRBV6-2 or TRBV6-3 and TRBJ2-5; 11 positions agree with TRBD2. The CDR3 is 23 residues long. J was trimmed by 9 bases and V by 2 bases; bases with no gene match: 32. Germline CDR1 is MNHEY and CDR2 is SVGEGT. DNA of the CDR3: TGTGCCAGCAGTTACCGGACGATGGACGTTGGCGGACTAGCGGGCAGGCTTTGGGAGGCCCAGTACTCC. The encoded protein is CASSYRTMDVGGLAGRLWEAQYS.

With regard to this clonotype: One end of the junction is discordant with germline, which a read error may explain. This chain connects TRBV15 to TRBJ1-5, with TRBD1 identical over 11 bases. Germline CDR1 reads LNHNV; CDR2 reads YYDKDF (reference sequence). This CDR3 has 17 amino acids. CDR3 in amino acids: CATSREDRGHENHPQHF. The CDR3 nucleotides are TGTGCCACCAGCAGGGAGGACAGGGGGCATGAGAATCATCCCCAGCATTTT.

This clonotype was recorded many times. The V and J genes are TRBV20-1 and TRBJ1-3, with 7 positions matching TRBD1. V shed 5 bases and J 5 bases; nucleotides not matched to a gene: 9. The CDR3 runs to 14 residues. The germline CDR1 and CDR2 sequences are DFQATT and SNEGSKA (reference sequence). This chain's CDR3 is CSASGQLERNTIYF. DNA for the CDR3: TGCAGTGCTTCGGGACAGCTCGAAAGAAACACCATATATTTT.

This clonotype was picked up many times. V usage is TRBV28 and J usage is TRBJ2-5; 12 bases agree with TRBD1. Germline V gives CDR1 MDHEN, CDR2 SYDVKM. The CDR3 length is 16 residues. The J segment lost 5 bases and the V segment lost 3 bases, leaving 7 bases of the junction unmatched. The CDR3 DNA reads as TGTGCCAGCAGTTTCGGGACAGGGGGCCGGGGGGAGACCCAGTACTTC. Its protein product is CASSFGTGGRGETQYF.

The chain is built from TRBV20-1 and TRBJ1-6, with 12 bases identical to TRBD1. This CDR3 has 14 residues. Germline assignment: CDR1 DFQATT and CDR2 SNEGSKA (reference sequence). With V trimmed by 7 bases and J by 7 bases, 5 bases remained unmatched. CDR3 loop: CSVTGTGGNSPLHF. The CDR3 DNA is TGCAGTGTAACCGGGACAGGGGGCAATTCACCCCTCCACTTT.

This clonotype occurred many times. The rearrangement links TRBV27 to TRBJ2-1; 7 bases match TRBD1. Trimming at V came to 6 bases and at J to 6 bases, leaving 5 bases not matched to a gene. The CDR3 is made up of 13 amino acids. Looked up from germline, CDR1 is MNHEY and CDR2 is SMNVEV (reference sequence). The CDR3 DNA reads TGTGCCAGCAGCCCAACAGGGGTCAATGAGCAGTTCTTC. It codes for CASSPTGVNEQFF.

This clonotype was counted at least ten times. This rearrangement joins TRBV5-5 to TRBJ1-5; maybe TRBD1 (6 bases). The ends were cut back, 2 bases at V and 1 base at J, with 10 bases in the middle. The CDR3 contains 15 residues. CDR1 and CDR2 from the germline V gene are SGHKS and YYEKEE (reference sequence). The CDR3 is CASSFGQYSNQPQHF. CDR3 sequence (DNA): TGTGCCAGCAGCTTTGGACAGTACAGCAATCAGCCCCAGCATTTT.

The chain has TRBV29-1 and TRBJ2-7; possibly TRBD1 for D (6 bases). The V end lost 6 bases, the J end lost 0 bases, and 12 bases lay between the germline ends. The CDR3 is made up of 13 amino acids. Germline lookup yields CDR1 SQVTM and CDR2 ANQGSEA. The CDR3 bases are TGCAGCGTAGGAGCAGGGGACTCCTACGAGCAGTACTTC. It codes for CSVGAGDSYEQYF.

At least ten counts were recorded for this clonotype. This rearrangement joins TRBV7-2 to TRBJ1-1; D is unresolved. Germline V gives CDR1 SGHTA, CDR2 FQGNSA. This CDR3 is built from 14 residues. V was clipped by 5 bases and J by 7 bases, with 17 bases between them. CDR3 amino acids: CASSKSGGRNEAFF. CDR3 DNA: TGTGCCAGCAGCAAAAGCGGCGGGCGGAATGAAGCTTTCTTT.

This clonotype turned up a few times. This chain connects TRBV20-1 to TRBJ2-7, with 8 bases that match TRBD2. Germline lookup yields CDR1 DFQATT and CDR2 SNEGSKA (reference sequence). The CDR3 extends over 16 amino acids. CDR3 protein: CSPLLPGGGNSYEQYF. DNA of the CDR3: TGCAGCCCGCTGCTCCCCGGGGGGGGCAACTCCTACGAGCAGTACTTC.